These 3 T cell receptor beta chains were all obtained from the same sample, sequenced in a study of blood T cell repertoires in COVID-19. Method: immunoSEQ multiplex PCR; TCRdb's copy keeps in-frame clones and lacks some. The data hold around 300,000 clones, with roughly 86% observed a single time. Source material: peripheral blood. These receptors were obtained from a man aged 18 to 35 with active or convalescent COVID-19.

This chain connects TRBV27 to TRBJ2-2; TRBD1 aligns across 9 bases. The CDR3 runs 15 residues. Per the germline V gene, CDR1 is MNHEY and CDR2 is SMNVEV (reference sequence). Losses at the gene ends were 3 bases for V and 6 bases for J; bases not matched to a gene: 5. The CDR3, as DNA: TGTGCCAGCAGTTTCGGGACAGGGTCTTCCGGGGAGCTGTTTTTT. Its translation is CASSFGTGSSGELFF.

The chain is built from TRBV2 and TRBJ1-5; maybe TRBD1 (6 bases). Trimming shortened V by 7 bases and J by 2 bases, and 15 bases separated the two germline ends. This CDR3 comprises 15 residues. Per the germline V gene, CDR1 is SNHLY and CDR2 is FYNNEI. CDR3 amino acids: CASTEIQGGNQPQHF. The CDR3, as DNA: TGTGCCAGCACCGAAATACAGGGAGGCAATCAGCCCCAGCATTTT.

DNA of the CDR3: TGTGCCAGCAGTCCATCTGGGGCCAACGTCCTGACTTTC. Translating it yields CASSPSGANVLTF. This sequence joins TRBV7-2 and TRBJ2-6; D not resolved. Trimming removed 6 bases from V and 1 base from J, with 4 bases in between. The CDR3 has 13 amino acids. The germline gives CDR1 SGHTA, CDR2 FQGNSA.